The present entry profiles one TCR beta chain with its context. This clonotype appeared a few times. The clone's antigen remains unknown. Base quality data are lacking; no much larger clone is found one base away. The data were taken from a study of response to subunit inactivated influenza vaccine (dated by TCRdb to the late 2010s). Some background on the complete study: Deep quantitative T cell receptor repertoire profiling was used in the study to track responses to a trivalent subunit inactivated influenza vaccine.

The library was prepared using RT-PCR. Sequencing was carried out with an Illumina HiSeq 2500. TCRdb's own reprocessing of the public reads used fastp at Q25 and MiXCR and kept productive beta chains. CDR3 protein sequences are deduplicated, and each keeps its most common genes and DNA. The sample has approximately 490,000 distinct CDR3 sequences on record, roughly 7.9% of them singletons. The ten biggest clones cover roughly 14% of the sample. Counted from cysteine to phenylalanine, this CDR3 has 15 amino acids. Only the CDR3 DNA is retained, 45 bases long and in frame from the first base. Looking up the germline V gene yields CDR1 ENHRY and CDR2 SYGVKD. V sheds 8 bases and J sheds 3 bases, leaving 20 bases between their ends. Overall study results and their limits: According to the authors, only a limited number of new T cells may be recruited by each seasonal influenza vaccination.

This chain joins TRBV10-3 to TRBJ2-7; the D gene cannot be named for sure. This specimen consisted of PBMCs from blood, obtained about 23 months after vaccination. The TCR originated in a man aged 50 to 69 who received an inactivated influenza vaccine. Donor details come from another sample of the same person, matched by shared clones. The nucleotide sequence is given as TGTGCCATCGGCTTGAATGAACCGCGCCACTACGAGCAGTACTTC. Translated, this gives CAIGLNEPRHYEQYF.